This T cell receptor (beta chain) was identified during a study of read filtering for tumor transcriptome and immune sequencing (TCRdb year 2020). Looking at the study overall: The cohort was composed of about 18 male and roughly 13 female patients, with a mean age of about 68 years and an age range of about 47 to 85. By revised international staging, eight or nine patients were R-ISS I, some 17 were R-ISS II and 7 were R-ISS III. After DNase treatment, whole-transcriptome libraries were prepared with the TruSeq RNA Access Library Prep Kit. TCR-region mapped reads per sample ranged from about 3.5 to 11 million with IR-seq versus only roughly 75 to 1,300 with RNA-seq. The study compared TCR repertoires from targeted immune repertoire sequencing and bulk whole-transcriptome sequencing run on the same bone marrow samples. A main aim was a read-filtering strategy for immune repertoire data, specifically whether clonotypes supported by a single read should be removed.

Every patient had bone marrow sampled at the time of active disease. Isolation of bone marrow mononuclear cells was performed by Ficoll-Hypaque density gradient centrifugation. Myeloma plasma cells were removed and CD138-negative cells were collected by negative selection after labeling with CD138 magnetic microbeads on a MACS separator. The purity of the isolated cells was checked by flow cytometry with CD138 antibodies on an Attune NxT. TRIzol reagent was used to extract total RNA, and a NanoDrop spectrophotometer was used to quantify the extracted RNA. Paired RNA-seq and IR-seq were performed on each patient's CD138-negative bone marrow sample. About this clonotype itself: Which antigen it targets is not known. Given a much more abundant clone one base away, this may be a read error.

V is reduced by 8 bases and J by 11 bases, leaving a spacing of 15 bases between them. For CDR1 and CDR2, the germline V gene lists SGHTA and FQGNSA. The CDR3 starts with the cysteine, ends with the phenylalanine, and has 12 residues. Kept here is only the CDR3 DNA, which spans 36 bases and is read in frame from base 1. The Immunoverse kit was used to build TCR libraries from around 420 ng RNA, with molecular barcoded adaptors covering alpha/delta and beta/gamma chains. The same RNA used for transcriptome sequencing was used for TCR library preparation. An Illumina HiSeq 4000 with 2 x 150 cycles was used to sequence the TCR libraries. The source study handled its data this way. Using MiXCR, which included quality filtering and error correction, TCR reads were aligned to human V, D, J and C references and then assembled into CDR3 clonotypes. The tcR package in R was used for analysis of clonotype counts and gene usage diversity. For inspection of raw mapping reads, RNA-seq reads were mapped by STAR aligner version 2.5.3a onto GRCh37 of the human genome. To test how sequencing depth affects detected clonotypes, IR-seq fastq files were randomly downsampled with Seqtk 1.3. TCRdb reprocessed the public reads (quality trimming at Q25 with fastp, clone calling with MiXCR) and kept in-frame beta chains. Each entry merges the rows of one CDR3 protein and shows their most common DNA and genes. TCRdb, rather than the study authors, made the V and J calls. Across this sample there are 75,000 to 95,000 distinct CDR3 sequences, with 20% to 25% seen only once. The top ten clonotypes cover about an eighth of the sample.

Overall study results and their limits: Single-read clonotypes made up 80% to 85% of clonotypes but about 3.6% of total reads in IR-seq, and approximately 73% of clonotypes and roughly 45% of reads in RNA-seq. Removing single-read clonotypes increased the correlation between IR-seq and RNA-seq shared clonotype proportions. The sorted CD138-negative fraction was composed of a mixed bone marrow immune population rather than of purified T cells. Compared with RNA-seq, IR-seq captured clonotypes at much higher depth and more reliably, and a smaller IR-seq throughput was enough to identify most shared clonotypes.

This TCR was sampled from a donor aged 40 or over with multiple myeloma. Sequencing was carried out using a population of CD138-negative cells sorted from bone marrow. The sample's cell subset or site label, decoded: bone marrow mononuclear cells depleted of CD138+ plasma/myeloma cells by negative magnetic selection. The chain was built from TRBV7-2 and TRBJ2-2; TRBD1 is possibly the D segment (5 matching bases). The DNA sequence reads TGTGCCAGCGGCCAAGACAGAATTGAGCTGTTTTTT. This yields the protein CASGQDRIELFF.